The entry that follows covers one T cell receptor (beta chain) sequence. This sample stems from a study of blood T cell repertoires in COVID-19. CDR3 length: 16 amino acids. V shed 1 base and J 2 bases; nucleotides not matched to a gene: 4. Germline values: CDR1 LGHNA, CDR2 YNFKEQ. Assay used: immunoSEQ multiplex PCR; TCRdb lists only in-frame clones, some missing. The data contain more than 65,000 clones, around 83% of them seen just once; the ten biggest clones take up approximately 3.3%. This rearrangement joins TRBV4-2 to TRBJ2-5; 10 positions agree with TRBD2. Material for sequencing was peripheral blood. This TCR was sampled from a man in his fifties or sixties with acute or convalescent COVID-19. In DNA, the CDR3 is TGTGCCAGCAGCCAAGGTCAAGCGGGGGGGCAAGAGACCCAGTACTTC. Amino acids: CASSQGQAGGQETQYF.